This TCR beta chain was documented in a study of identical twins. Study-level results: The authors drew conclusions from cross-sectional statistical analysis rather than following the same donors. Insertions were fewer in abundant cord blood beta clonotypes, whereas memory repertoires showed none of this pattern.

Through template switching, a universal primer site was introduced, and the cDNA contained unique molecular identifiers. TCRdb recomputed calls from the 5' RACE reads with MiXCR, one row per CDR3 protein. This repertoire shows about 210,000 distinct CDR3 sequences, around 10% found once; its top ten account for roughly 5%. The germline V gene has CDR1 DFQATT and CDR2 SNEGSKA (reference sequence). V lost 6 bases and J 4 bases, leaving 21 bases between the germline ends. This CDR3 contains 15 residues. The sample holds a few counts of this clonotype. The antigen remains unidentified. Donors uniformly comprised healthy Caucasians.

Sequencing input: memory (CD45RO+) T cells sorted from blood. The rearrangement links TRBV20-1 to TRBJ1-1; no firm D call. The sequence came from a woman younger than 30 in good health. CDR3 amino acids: CSATGPPAPGTEAFF. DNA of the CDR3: TGCAGTGCCACCGGGCCCCCCGCGCCGGGCACTGAAGCTTTCTTT.